A selection of T cell receptor beta chains follows, all from one sample in a study of T cell changes during pregnancy in multiple sclerosis. This table comes from immunoSEQ multiplex PCR, and its TCRdb copy is limited to in-frame clones, with some not included. Here the sample spans about 59,000 clones, approximately 90% being singletons. The sample was peripheral blood, taken in the first trimester of pregnancy. All receptors come from a female donor in good health, enrolled as a control in a pregnancy study. Each CDR3 is given with its conserved first and last residue. The D gene is left open where the match is weak. Part of the rows lack a size; the others show once, few, many or a class for expanded clones.

D gene | J gene | V gene | clone size | CDR3 DNA | CDR3 protein
TRBD1 | TRBJ1-2 | TRBV4-3 | - | TGCGCCAGCAGCCAAGAGTCACAGGGGGCTTTCTATGGCTACACCTTC | CASSQESQGAFYGYTF
TRBD1 | TRBJ1-5 | TRBV19 | - | TGTGCCAGTAGTATAGAGGGGACAGTCAAAAATCAGCCCCAGCATTTT | CASSIEGTVKNQPQHF
TRBD2 | TRBJ2-1 | TRBV14 | - | TGTGCCAGCAGTCCAAAGACTAGCGGGGGGGTCAATGAGCAGTTCTTC | CASSPKTSGGVNEQFF
- | TRBJ1-2 | TRBV27 | - | TGTGCCAGCAGAACCATTCAAGGCCCCCGGGGGAGCTATGGCTACACCTTC | CASRTIQGPRGSYGYTF
- | TRBJ2-1 | TRBV19 | - | TGTGCCAGTAGTATGGCCGCAGGGGCCTACAATGAGCAGTTCTTC | CASSMAAGAYNEQFF
TRBD1 | TRBJ2-5 | TRBV12-5 | - | TGTGCTACGTTAGAGGGGGCGGGAGAGACCCAGTACTTC | CATLEGAGETQYF
- | TRBJ2-1 | TRBV7-2 | - | TGTGCCAGCAGCCCCAGCAGGGCCTCACAGTTCTTC | CASSPSRASQFF
- | TRBJ2-5 | TRBV6-5 | - | TGTGCCAGCAGCAGGATAGGGCAGGGGCAAGAGACCCAGTACTTC | CASSRIGQGQETQYF
- | TRBJ2-5 | TRBV7-3 | - | TGTGCCAGCAGCCACCAGAGGGGGGGCCAAGAGACCCAGTACTTC | CASSHQRGGQETQYF
- | TRBJ1-4 | TRBV30 | few | TGTGCCTGGAGTCGACAGAGTGCAACTAATGAAAAACTGTTTTTT | CAWSRQSATNEKLFF
- | TRBJ2-2 | TRBV7-3 | - | TGTGCCAGCAGCCCCGGCCGGGCGAACACCGGGGAGCTGTTTTTT | CASSPGRANTGELFF
- | TRBJ2-7 | TRBV29-1 | - | TGCAGCGCGGTGACAGTCTCCCCTTACGAGCAGTACTTC | CSAVTVSPYEQYF
- | TRBJ1-1 | TRBV6-1 | - | TGTGCCAGCAGTGACCTTAGAGGGAACACTGAAGCTTTCTTT | CASSDLRGNTEAFF
- | TRBJ1-6 | TRBV19 | - | TGTGCCAGTAGTGTCGTCAGGGTCGGTGATTCACCCCTCCACTTT | CASSVVRVGDSPLHF
- | TRBJ1-1 | TRBV5-1 | - | TGCGCCAGCAGTAGCGGACGGCAGAACACTGAAGCTTTCTTT | CASSSGRQNTEAFF
TRBD2 | TRBJ2-1 | TRBV9 | - | TGTGCCAGCAGCGTACTGGGGCGGGGGGCGAACAATGAGCAGTTCTTC | CASSVLGRGANNEQFF
TRBD2 | TRBJ2-3 | TRBV5-1 | - | TGCGCCAGCAGCTTACAAGCGGGGGAAAAGGCTACGCAGTATTTT | CASSLQAGEKATQYF
TRBD1 | TRBJ1-5 | TRBV2 | - | TGTGCCAGCGGAGTACAGGGGCTGGAGCAGCCCCAGCATTTT | CASGVQGLEQPQHF
TRBD2 | TRBJ2-5 | TRBV18 | - | TGTGCCAGCTCACCACGGGAGGGCCAAGAGACCCAGTACTTC | CASSPREGQETQYF
TRBD1 | TRBJ1-1 | TRBV7-3 | - | TGTGCCAGCAGCCTAGACAGGGACACTGAGGCTTTCTTT | CASSLDRDTEAFF
- | TRBJ1-2 | TRBV6-6 | - | TGTGCCAGCAGTTACTCTGGGCTTCCCTACACCTTC | CASSYSGLPYTF
- | TRBJ2-7 | TRBV7-3 | - | TGTGCCAGCAGCTTAAGGGGGGACCTCTACGAGCAGTACTTC | CASSLRGDLYEQYF
TRBD2 | TRBJ2-2 | TRBV4-3 | once | TGCGCCAGCAGCCAAGAGGGCGGGGGGGCCCCCACCGGGGAGCTGTTTTTT | CASSQEGGGAPTGELFF
- | TRBJ1-2 | TRBV11-2 | - | TGTGCCAGCAGCTTACAGGGAACTAGCGGCTACACCTTC | CASSLQGTSGYTF
- | TRBJ1-1 | TRBV5-6 | - | TGTGCCAGCAGCTTGGGACAGCAGTATGAAGCTTTCTTT | CASSLGQQYEAFF
- | TRBJ2-7 | TRBV18 | - | TGTGCCAGCTCGGAATCAGGGTCGTACGAGCAGTACTTC | CASSESGSYEQYF
- | TRBJ1-1 | TRBV6-1 | - | TGTGCCAGCAGCAACAGGGTGAACACTGAAGCTTTCTTT | CASSNRVNTEAFF
- | TRBJ1-1 | TRBV19 | - | TGTGCCACTAACAGAGAACTGAACACTGAAGCTTTCTTT | CATNRELNTEAFF
- | TRBJ1-1 | TRBV15 | - | TGTGCCACCAGCAGAGGGGGGGAGCTCAGTCGAGCTTTCTTT | CATSRGGELSRAFF
TRBD1 | TRBJ1-1 | TRBV7-7 | - | TGTGCCAGCAGCCCTTACAGGGGGCTGGAGGAGGCTTTCTTT | CASSPYRGLEEAFF
- | TRBJ1-2 | TRBV19 | - | TGTGCCAGTATCACCTCCAGGGGCGGCTACACCTTC | CASITSRGGYTF
TRBD1 | TRBJ1-2 | TRBV5-1 | - | TGCGCCAGCAGCTTAAACCAACAGGGGGCGATTTGGGGCTACACCTTC | CASSLNQQGAIWGYTF
TRBD1 | TRBJ1-2 | TRBV30 | - | TGTGCCTGGAGGCGCGGAGGGGGCACCAACTATGGCTACACCTTC | CAWRRGGGTNYGYTF
- | TRBJ1-1 | TRBV7-2 | once | TGTGCCAGCAGCTTAAATCCAGGCGGGGACACTGAAGCTTTCTTT | CASSLNPGGDTEAFF
TRBD2 | TRBJ2-4 | TRBV10-3 | - | TGTGCCATCAGTGAGGGAGCGGGGAAAAACATTCAGTACTTC | CAISEGAGKNIQYF
TRBD1 | TRBJ1-1 | TRBV19 | - | TGTGCCAGTAGTATAATCGGGCAGGGGGGCACTGAAGCTTTCTTT | CASSIIGQGGTEAFF
TRBD1 | TRBJ1-2 | TRBV7-2 | - | TGTGCCAGCAGCTTAGGTGGGACAGGGAACTTGGACTATGGCTACACCTTC | CASSLGGTGNLDYGYTF